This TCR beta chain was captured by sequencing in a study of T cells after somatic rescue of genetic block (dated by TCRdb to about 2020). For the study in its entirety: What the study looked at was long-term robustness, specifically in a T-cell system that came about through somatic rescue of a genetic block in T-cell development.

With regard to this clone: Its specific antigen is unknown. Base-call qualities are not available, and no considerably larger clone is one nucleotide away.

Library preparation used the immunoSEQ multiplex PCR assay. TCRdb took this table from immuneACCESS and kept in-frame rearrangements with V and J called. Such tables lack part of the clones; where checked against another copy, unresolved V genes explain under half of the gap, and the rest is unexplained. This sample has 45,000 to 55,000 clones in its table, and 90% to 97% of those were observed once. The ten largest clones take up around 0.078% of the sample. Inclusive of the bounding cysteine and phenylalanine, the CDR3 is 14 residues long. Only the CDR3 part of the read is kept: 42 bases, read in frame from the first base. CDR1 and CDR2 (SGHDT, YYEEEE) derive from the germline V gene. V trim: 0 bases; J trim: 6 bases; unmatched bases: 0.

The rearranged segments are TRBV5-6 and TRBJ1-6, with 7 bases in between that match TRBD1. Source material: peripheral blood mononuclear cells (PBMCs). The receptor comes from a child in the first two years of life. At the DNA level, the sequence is TGTGCCAGCAGCTTGGGACAGGGTAATTCACCCCTCCACTTT. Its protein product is CASSLGQGNSPLHF.